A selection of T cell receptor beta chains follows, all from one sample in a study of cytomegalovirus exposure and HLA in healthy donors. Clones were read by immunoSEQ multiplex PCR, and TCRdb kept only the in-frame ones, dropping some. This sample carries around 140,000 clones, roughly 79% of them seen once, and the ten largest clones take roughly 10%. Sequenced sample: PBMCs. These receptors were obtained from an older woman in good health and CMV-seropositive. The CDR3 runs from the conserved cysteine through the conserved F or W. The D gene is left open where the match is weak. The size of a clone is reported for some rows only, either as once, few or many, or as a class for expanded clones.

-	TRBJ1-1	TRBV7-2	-	CASSLEGVSTEAFF	TGTGCCAGCAGCTTAGAGGGGGTTAGTACTGAAGCTTTCTTT
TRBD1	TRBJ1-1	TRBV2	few	CASSPPGQGHTEAFF	TGTGCCAGCAGTCCGCCGGGACAGGGTCACACTGAAGCTTTCTTT
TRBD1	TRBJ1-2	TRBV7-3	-	CASTRGQDWRTF	TGTGCCAGCACTAGGGGACAGGACTGGCGCACCTTC
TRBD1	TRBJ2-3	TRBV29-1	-	CSVEKTGGDRIGTDTQYF	TGCAGCGTTGAAAAGACAGGGGGCGATCGAATAGGCACAGATACGCAGTATTTT
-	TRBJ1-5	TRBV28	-	CASSPTAYSNQPQHF	TGTGCCAGCAGCCCGACAGCTTATAGCAATCAGCCCCAGCATTTT
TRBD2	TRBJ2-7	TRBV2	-	CASKGTSGSYEQYF	TGTGCCAGCAAGGGCACTAGCGGCTCCTACGAGCAGTACTTC
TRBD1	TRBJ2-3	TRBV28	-	CASSDRGRTDTQYF	TGTGCCAGCAGTGACAGGGGGCGCACAGATACGCAGTATTTT
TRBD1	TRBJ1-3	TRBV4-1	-	CASSLGQGGRGPKGNTIYF	TGCGCCAGCAGCCTCGGTCAGGGGGGCCGGGGGCCGAAGGGAAACACCATATATTTT
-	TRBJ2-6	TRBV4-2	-	CASSQDRGVGRSANPSGANVLTF	TGTGCCAGCAGCCAAGATCGCGGGGTGGGACGGTCAGCCAACCCCTCTGGGGCCAACGTCCTGACTTTC
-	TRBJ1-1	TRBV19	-	CATRRLTNTEAFF	TGTGCCACCCGCAGACTGACGAACACTGAAGCTTTCTTT
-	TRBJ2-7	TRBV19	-	CASRVGATSYEQYF	TGTGCCAGTAGAGTTGGGGCAACTTCCTACGAGCAGTACTTC
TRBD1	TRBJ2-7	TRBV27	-	CATRDRPYEQYF	TGTGCCACCCGGGACAGACCCTACGAGCAGTACTTC
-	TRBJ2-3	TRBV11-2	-	CASSLGREEGDTQYF	TGTGCCAGCAGCTTAGGGCGGGAAGAAGGCGATACGCAGTATTTT
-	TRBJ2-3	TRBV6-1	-	CASSEVAEYTDTQYF	TGTGCCAGCAGTGAGGTAGCGGAATACACAGATACGCAGTATTTT
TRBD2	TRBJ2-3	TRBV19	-	CATTPPGEGTDTQYF	TGTGCCACTACTCCCCCGGGGGAGGGAACAGATACGCAGTATTTT
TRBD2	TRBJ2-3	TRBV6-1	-	CASSEALLAGPDTQYF	TGTGCCAGCAGTGAAGCGCTTTTAGCGGGACCAGATACGCAGTATTTT
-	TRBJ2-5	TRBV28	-	CASSSETPQETQYF	TGTGCCAGCAGTTCGGAGACTCCCCAAGAGACCCAGTACTTC
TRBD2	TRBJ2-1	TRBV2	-	CASSQLLAGGQTFF	TGTGCCAGCAGTCAACTCTTAGCGGGAGGGCAGACGTTCTTC
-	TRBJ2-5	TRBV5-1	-	CASSLGFRETQYF	TGCGCCAGCAGCTTGGGGTTTCGGGAGACCCAGTACTTC
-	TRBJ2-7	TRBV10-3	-	CAISEERGSGSYEQYF	TGTGCCATCAGTGAGGAAAGGGGTAGCGGTTCCTACGAGCAGTACTTC
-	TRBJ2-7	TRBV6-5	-	CASSYTTTSPYEQYF	TGTGCCAGCAGTTACACAACTACAAGTCCCTACGAGCAGTACTTC
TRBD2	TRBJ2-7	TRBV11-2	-	CASSLAGGSYEQYF	TGTGCCAGCAGTTTAGCGGGGGGCTCCTACGAGCAGTACTTC
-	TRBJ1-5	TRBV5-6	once	CASSLGDQPQHF	TGTGCCAGCAGCTTGGGAGATCAGCCCCAGCATTTT
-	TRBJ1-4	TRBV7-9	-	CASSIVNEKLFF	TGTGCCAGCTCTATCGTAAATGAAAAACTGTTTTTT
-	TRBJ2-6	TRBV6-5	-	CASRGASANVLTF	TGTGCCAGCAGAGGGGCCTCGGCCAACGTCCTGACTTTC
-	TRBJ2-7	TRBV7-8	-	CASSFQGGNEQYF	TGTGCCAGCAGCTTCCAGGGGGGAAACGAGCAGTACTTC
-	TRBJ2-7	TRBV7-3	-	CASSLAEGEQYF	TGTGCCAGCAGCTTAGCCGAGGGCGAGCAGTACTTC